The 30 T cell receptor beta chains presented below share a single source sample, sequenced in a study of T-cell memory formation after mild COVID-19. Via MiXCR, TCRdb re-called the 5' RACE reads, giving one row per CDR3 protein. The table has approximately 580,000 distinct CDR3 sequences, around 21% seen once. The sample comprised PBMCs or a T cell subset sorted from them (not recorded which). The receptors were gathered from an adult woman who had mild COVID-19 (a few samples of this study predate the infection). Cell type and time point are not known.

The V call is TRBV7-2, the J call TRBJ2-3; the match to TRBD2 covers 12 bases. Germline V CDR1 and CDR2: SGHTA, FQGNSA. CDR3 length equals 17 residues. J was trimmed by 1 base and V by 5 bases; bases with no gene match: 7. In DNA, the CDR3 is TGTGCCAGCAGCAAACGGACTAGCGGGGACCGCACAGATACGCAGTATTTT. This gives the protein CASSKRTSGDRTDTQYF.

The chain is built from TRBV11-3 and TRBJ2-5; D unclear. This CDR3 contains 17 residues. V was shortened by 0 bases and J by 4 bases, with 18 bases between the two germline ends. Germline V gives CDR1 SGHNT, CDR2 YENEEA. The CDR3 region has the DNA TGTGCCAGCAGCTTAGATGGTGGCAGGCCCTTGGGAGAGACCCAGTACTTC. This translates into CASSLDGGRPLGETQYF.

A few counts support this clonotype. CDR3 DNA: TGTGCCAGCAATAACAGGATCGGAGGGGGCACAGATACGCAGTATTTT. Protein product: CASNNRIGGGTDTQYF. V usage is TRBV27 and J usage is TRBJ2-3; D is perhaps TRBD2 (6 bases). Per the germline V gene, CDR1 is MNHEY and CDR2 is SMNVEV (reference sequence). V lost 7 bases, J lost 1 base, and 18 bases lay in between. The CDR3 runs 16 residues.

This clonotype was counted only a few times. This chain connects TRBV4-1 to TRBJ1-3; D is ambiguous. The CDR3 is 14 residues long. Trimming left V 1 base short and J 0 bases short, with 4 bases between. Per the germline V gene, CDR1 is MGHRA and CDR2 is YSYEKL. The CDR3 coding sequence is TGCGCCAGCAGCCAAGCACACTCTGGAAACACCATATATTTT. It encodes CASSQAHSGNTIYF.

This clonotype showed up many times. Here the CDR3 reads CASSLDGSTYEQYF. CDR3 nucleotides: TGCGCCAGCAGCTTGGACGGGAGTACCTACGAGCAGTACTTC. The chain uses TRBV5-1 and TRBJ2-7, with D possibly being TRBD2 (6 bases). V lost 0 bases, J lost 2 bases, and 9 bases lay in between. The CDR3 loop spans 14 amino acids. Germline V gives CDR1 SGHRS, CDR2 YFSETQ.

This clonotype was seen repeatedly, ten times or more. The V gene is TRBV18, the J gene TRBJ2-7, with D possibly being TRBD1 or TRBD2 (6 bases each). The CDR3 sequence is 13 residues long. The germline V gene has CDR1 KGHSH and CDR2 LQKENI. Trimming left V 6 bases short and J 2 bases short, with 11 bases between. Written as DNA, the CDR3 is TGTGCCAGCTCGGAGGGGGTGACCTACGAGCAGTACTTC. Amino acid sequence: CASSEGVTYEQYF.

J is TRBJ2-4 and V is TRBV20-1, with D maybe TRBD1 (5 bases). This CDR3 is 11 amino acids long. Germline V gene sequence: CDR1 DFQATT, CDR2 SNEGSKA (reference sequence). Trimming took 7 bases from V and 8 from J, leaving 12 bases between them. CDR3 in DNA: TGCAGTGGTAGGGGTAGTGACATTCAGTACTTC. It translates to CSGRGSDIQYF.

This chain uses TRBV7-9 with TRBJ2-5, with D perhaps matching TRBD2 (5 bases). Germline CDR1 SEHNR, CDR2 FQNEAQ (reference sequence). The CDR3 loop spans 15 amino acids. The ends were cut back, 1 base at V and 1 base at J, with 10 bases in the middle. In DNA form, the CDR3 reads TGTGCCAGCAGCTTAGGCCCGGACTCCCAAGAGACCCAGTACTTC. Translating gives CASSLGPDSQETQYF.

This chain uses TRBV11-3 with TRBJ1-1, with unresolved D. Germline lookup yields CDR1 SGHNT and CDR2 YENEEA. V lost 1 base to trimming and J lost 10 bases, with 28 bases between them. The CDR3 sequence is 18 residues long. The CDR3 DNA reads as TGTGCCAGCAGCTTAGGCCGACTCCGGGATATAGAGAAAGAAGGAGCTTTCTTT. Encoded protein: CASSLGRLRDIEKEGAFF.

The CDR3 is CASSRDRVAYEQYF. For the CDR3, the DNA is TGTGCCAGCAGCCGTGACAGGGTGGCTTACGAGCAGTACTTC. The gene calls are TRBV7-9 and TRBJ2-7, with TRBD1 matching 7 bases. The CDR3 spans 14 residues. Germline loops: CDR1 SEHNR, CDR2 FQNEAQ (reference sequence). V lost 5 bases, J lost 4 bases, and 8 bases stayed unmatched.

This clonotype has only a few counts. CDR3 region: CASSVAPRSTDTQYF. CDR3 nucleotide sequence: TGTGCCAGCAGCGTAGCCCCCCGTAGCACAGATACGCAGTATTTT. The chain employs TRBV9 and TRBJ2-3; D uncertain. This CDR3 comprises 15 residues. In germline, CDR1 is SGDLS, CDR2 YYNGEE. The ends were cut back, 0 bases at V and 0 bases at J, with 8 bases in the middle.

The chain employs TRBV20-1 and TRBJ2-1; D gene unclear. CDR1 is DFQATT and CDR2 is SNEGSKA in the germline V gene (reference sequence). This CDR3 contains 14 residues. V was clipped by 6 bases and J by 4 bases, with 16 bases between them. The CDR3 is CSALKPDRYNEQFF. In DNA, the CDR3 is TGCAGTGCCCTTAAACCGGACCGGTACAATGAGCAGTTCTTC.

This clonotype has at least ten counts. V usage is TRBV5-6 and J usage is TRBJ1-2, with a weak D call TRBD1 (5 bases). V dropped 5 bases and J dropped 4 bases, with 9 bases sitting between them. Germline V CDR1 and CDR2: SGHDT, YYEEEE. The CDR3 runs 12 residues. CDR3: CASRTEAYGYTF. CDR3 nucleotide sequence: TGTGCCAGCAGGACAGAGGCCTATGGCTACACCTTC.

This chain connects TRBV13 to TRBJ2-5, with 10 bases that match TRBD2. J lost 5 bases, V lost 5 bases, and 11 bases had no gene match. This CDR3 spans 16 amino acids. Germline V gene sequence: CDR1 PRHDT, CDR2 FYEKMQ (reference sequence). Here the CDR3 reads CASSPGLAGVLETQYF. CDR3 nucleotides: TGTGCCAGCAGCCCGGGGCTAGCGGGAGTTTTGGAGACCCAGTACTTC.

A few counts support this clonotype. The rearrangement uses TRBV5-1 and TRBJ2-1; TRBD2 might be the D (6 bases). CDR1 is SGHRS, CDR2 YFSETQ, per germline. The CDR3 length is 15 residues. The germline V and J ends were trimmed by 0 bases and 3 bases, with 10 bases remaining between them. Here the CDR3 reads CASSLDGGFYNEQFF. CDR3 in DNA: TGCGCCAGCAGCTTGGACGGGGGTTTCTACAATGAGCAGTTCTTC.

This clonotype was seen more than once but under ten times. CDR3 protein: CATSRDHGSLTSTDTQYF. Here the CDR3 DNA reads TGTGCCACCAGCAGAGATCACGGCAGTCTTACTAGCACAGATACGCAGTATTTT. The V and J genes are TRBV15 and TRBJ2-3; D gene uncertain. Germline assignment: CDR1 LNHNV and CDR2 YYDKDF (reference sequence). V lost 0 bases to trimming and J lost 0 bases, with 16 bases between them. The CDR3 is 18 amino acids.

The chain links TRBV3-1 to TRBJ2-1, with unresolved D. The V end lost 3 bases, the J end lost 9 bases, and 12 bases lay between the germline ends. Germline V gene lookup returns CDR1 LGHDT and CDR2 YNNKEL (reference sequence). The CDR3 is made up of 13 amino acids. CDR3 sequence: CASSQSLLGEQFF. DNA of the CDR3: TGTGCCAGCAGCCAGTCCCTCCTAGGTGAGCAGTTCTTC.

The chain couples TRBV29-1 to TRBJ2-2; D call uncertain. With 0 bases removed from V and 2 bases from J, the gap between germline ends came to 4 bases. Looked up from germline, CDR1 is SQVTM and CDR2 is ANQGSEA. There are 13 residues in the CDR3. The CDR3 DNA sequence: TGCAGCGTTGAAGAAATCAACACCGGGGAGCTGTTTTTT. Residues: CSVEEINTGELFF.

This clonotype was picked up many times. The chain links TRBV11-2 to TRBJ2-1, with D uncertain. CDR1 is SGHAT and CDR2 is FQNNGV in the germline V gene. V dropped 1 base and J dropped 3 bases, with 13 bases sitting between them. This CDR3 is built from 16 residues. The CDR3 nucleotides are TGTGCCAGCAGCTTAGCAGCTGGAACCCTCTACAATGAGCAGTTCTTC. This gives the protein CASSLAAGTLYNEQFF.

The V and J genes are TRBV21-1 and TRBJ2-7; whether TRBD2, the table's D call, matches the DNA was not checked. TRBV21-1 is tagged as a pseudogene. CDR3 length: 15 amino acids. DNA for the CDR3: TGTGCCAGCAGCAAAGGAGGACTAGATGTCTACGAGCAGTACTTC. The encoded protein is CASSKGGLDVYEQYF.

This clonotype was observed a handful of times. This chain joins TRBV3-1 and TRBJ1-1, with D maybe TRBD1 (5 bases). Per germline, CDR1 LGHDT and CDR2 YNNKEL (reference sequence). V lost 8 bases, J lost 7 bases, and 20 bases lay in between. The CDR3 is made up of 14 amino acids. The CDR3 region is CASARQGAWGEAFF. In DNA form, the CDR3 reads TGTGCCAGCGCGCGGCAGGGTGCATGGGGTGAAGCTTTCTTT.

The CDR3 is CASSLVRGGETQYF. CDR3 coding DNA: TGTGCCAGCAGCTTAGTTCGGGGCGGGGAGACCCAGTACTTC. This sequence joins TRBV7-9 and TRBJ2-5, with D perhaps TRBD1 or TRBD2 (5 bases each). Germline assignment: CDR1 SEHNR and CDR2 FQNEAQ (reference sequence). The CDR3 is 14 amino acids. V was shortened by 1 base and J by 5 bases, with 11 bases between the two germline ends.

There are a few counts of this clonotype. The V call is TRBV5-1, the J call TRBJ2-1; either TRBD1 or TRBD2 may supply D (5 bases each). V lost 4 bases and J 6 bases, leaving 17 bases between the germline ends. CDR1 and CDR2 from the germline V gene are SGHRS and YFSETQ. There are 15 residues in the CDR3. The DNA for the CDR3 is TGCGCCAGCAGCCCTTCCGGGACGCCTTTCAATGAGCAGTTCTTC. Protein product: CASSPSGTPFNEQFF. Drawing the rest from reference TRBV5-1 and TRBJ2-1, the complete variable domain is KAGVTQTPRYLIKTRGQQVTLSCSPISGHRSVSWYQQTPGQGLQFLFEYFSETQRNKGNFPGRFSGRQFSNSRSEMNVSTLELGDSALYLCASSPSGTPFNEQFFGPGTRLTVL.

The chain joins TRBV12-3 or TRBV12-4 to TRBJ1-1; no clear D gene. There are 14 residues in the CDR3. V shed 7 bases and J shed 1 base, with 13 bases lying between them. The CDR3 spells CASTQSAGNTEAFF. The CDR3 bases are TGTGCCAGCACCCAATCGGCGGGGAACACTGAAGCTTTCTTT.

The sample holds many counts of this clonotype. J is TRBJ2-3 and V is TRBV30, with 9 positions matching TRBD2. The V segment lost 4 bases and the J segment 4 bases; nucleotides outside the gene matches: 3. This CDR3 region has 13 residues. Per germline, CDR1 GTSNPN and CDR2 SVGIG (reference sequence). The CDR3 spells CAWTRTSADTQYF. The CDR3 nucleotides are TGTGCCTGGACCAGGACTAGCGCAGATACGCAGTATTTT.

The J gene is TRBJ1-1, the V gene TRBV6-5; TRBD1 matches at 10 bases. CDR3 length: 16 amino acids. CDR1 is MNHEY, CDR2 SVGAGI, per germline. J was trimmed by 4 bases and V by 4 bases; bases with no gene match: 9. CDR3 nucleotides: TGTGCCAGCAGTTGGGGACAGGGGACGGCCGGCACTGAAGCTTTCTTT. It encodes CASSWGQGTAGTEAFF.

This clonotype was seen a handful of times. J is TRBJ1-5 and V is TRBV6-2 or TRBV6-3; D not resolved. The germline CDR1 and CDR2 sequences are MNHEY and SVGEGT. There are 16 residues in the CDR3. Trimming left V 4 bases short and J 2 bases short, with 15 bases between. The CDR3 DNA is TGTGCCAGCAGTTCACGCCGGGCCGCGGGCAATCAGCCCCAGCATTTT. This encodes CASSSRRAAGNQPQHF.

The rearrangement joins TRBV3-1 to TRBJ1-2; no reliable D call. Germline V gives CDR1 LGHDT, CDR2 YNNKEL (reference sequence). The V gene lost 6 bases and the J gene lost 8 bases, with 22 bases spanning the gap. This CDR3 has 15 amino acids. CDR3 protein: CASSSFNRDPQGYTF. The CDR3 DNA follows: TGTGCCAGCAGTTCGTTCAACCGGGATCCCCAGGGCTACACCTTC.

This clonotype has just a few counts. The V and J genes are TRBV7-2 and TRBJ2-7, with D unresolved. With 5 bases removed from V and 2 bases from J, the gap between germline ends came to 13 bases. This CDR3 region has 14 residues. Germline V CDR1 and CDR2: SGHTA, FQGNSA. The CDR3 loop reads CASSAPIPAYEQYF. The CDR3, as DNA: TGTGCCAGCAGCGCACCAATCCCGGCCTACGAGCAGTACTTC.

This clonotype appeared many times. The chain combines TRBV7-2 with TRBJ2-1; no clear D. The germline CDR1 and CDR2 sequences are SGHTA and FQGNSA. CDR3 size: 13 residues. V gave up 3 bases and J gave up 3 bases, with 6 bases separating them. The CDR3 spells CASSFAVYNEQFF. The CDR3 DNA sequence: TGTGCCAGCAGCTTTGCAGTCTACAATGAGCAGTTCTTC.